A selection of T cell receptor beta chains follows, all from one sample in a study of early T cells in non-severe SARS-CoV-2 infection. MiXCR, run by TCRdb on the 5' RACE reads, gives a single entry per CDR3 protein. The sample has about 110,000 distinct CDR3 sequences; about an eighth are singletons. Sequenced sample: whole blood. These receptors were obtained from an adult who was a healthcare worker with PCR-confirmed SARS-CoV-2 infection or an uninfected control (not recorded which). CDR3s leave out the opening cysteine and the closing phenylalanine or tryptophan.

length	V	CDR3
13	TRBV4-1	ASSQESGGGYEQY
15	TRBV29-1	RSTRQGGIFMNTEAF
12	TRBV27	ASSLQRGPYEQY
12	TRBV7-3	ASSYQDRGVGYT
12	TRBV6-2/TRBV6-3	ASTGGSGSYEQY
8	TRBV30	AWKGPGAF
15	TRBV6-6	ASSYPAGDRAQETQY
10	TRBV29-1	SVGRTSYEQY
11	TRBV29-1	SVVPAGSYEQY
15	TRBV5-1	ASSLRGLTSNTGELF
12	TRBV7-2	ASSLGGTTGELF
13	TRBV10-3	AISESTGGTDTQY
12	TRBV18	ASSPSGNQETQY
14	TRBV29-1	SVETSSGRYADTQY
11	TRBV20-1	SAKTTSTDTQY
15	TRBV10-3	AISDFGPGAAGNTIY
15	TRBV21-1	ASSKVGGRKSYNEQF
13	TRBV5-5	ASIQSGSGTYEQY
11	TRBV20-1	SAFLQGNTEAF
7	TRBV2	ANNYEQY
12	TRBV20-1	SAIYGGVGYGYT
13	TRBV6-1	ASSAGGLKGNTIY
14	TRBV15	ATSRGGADVGDTQY
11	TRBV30	AWSVQPGGEQY
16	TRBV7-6	ASSLEVWVGSGANVLT
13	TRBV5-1	ASSLGGTSNQPQH
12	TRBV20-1	SAQPQITGNTIY
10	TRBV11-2	ASSRGDYGYT
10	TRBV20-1	SARTGGETQY
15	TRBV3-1	ASSQGNKDRGHQPQH
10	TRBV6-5	AFLLPPYGYT